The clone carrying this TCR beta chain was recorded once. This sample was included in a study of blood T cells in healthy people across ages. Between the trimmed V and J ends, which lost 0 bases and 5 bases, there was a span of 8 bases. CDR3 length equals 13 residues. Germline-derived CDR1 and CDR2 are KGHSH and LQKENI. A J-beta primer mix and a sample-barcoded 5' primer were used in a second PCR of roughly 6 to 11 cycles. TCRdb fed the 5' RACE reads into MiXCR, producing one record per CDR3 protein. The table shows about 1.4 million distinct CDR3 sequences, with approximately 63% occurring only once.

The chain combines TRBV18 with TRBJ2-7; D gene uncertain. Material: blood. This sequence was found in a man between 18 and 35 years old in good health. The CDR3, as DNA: TGTGCCAGCTCACCACCGATTAGGGACGAGCAGTACTTC. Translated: CASSPPIRDEQYF. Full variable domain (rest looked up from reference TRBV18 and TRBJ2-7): NAGVMQNPRHLVRRRGQEARLRCSPMKGHSHVYWYRQLPEEGLKFMVYLQKENIIDESGMPKERFSAEFPKEGPSILRIQQVVRGDSAAYFCASSPPIRDEQYFGPGTRLTVT.